One and the same sample provided the 10 T cell receptor beta chains below, sequenced in a study of blood T cell repertoires in COVID-19. Produced via immunoSEQ multiplex PCR; TCRdb's table is partial and in-frame only. The profile shows about 200,000 clones, roughly 84% of them singletons. The specimen sequenced was peripheral blood. The receptors were gathered from a man aged 40-49 years with active or convalescent COVID-19.

V usage is TRBV28 and J usage is TRBJ2-4, with D perhaps matching TRBD1 (6 bases). Trimming shortened V by 5 bases and J by 4 bases, and 18 bases separated the two germline ends. This CDR3 is 16 amino acids long. Germline V gene data show CDR1 as MDHEN and CDR2 as SYDVKM. The CDR3 coding sequence is TGTGCCAGCAGTCCCGCAACGGTTGGACAGAAAAACATTCAGTACTTC. Its translation: CASSPATVGQKNIQYF.

This chain connects TRBV25-1 to TRBJ2-2; D gene uncertain. CDR1 is MGHDK, CDR2 SYGVNS, per germline. V was pared by 6 bases and J by 3 bases, with 11 bases between. This CDR3 is built from 14 residues. The CDR3 DNA follows: TGTGCCAGCAGCTCAACTAAGGACACCGGGGAGCTGTTTTTT. This encodes CASSSTKDTGELFF.

This sequence joins TRBV4-1 and TRBJ2-7, with D hard to call. V shed 0 bases and J shed 0 bases, with 12 bases lying between them. The CDR3 loop spans 16 amino acids. The germline V gene encodes CDR1 MGHRA and CDR2 YSYEKL. CDR3 in amino acids: CASSQERSGSSYEQYF. CDR3 sequence (DNA): TGCGCCAGCAGCCAAGAAAGATCCGGTAGCTCCTACGAGCAGTACTTC.

The genes are TRBV6-5 and TRBJ2-4; no clear D. The CDR3 runs to 15 residues. CDR1 and CDR2 (germline): MNHEY, SVGAGI. V dropped 6 bases and J dropped 3 bases, with 15 bases sitting between them. The CDR3 is CASSQWSDYKNIQYF. In DNA form, the CDR3 reads TGTGCCAGCAGCCAATGGTCAGATTACAAAAACATTCAGTACTTC.

The V call is TRBV2, the J call TRBJ2-7, with D maybe TRBD2 (6 bases). This CDR3 contains 14 residues. CDR1 is SNHLY, CDR2 FYNNEI, per germline. Deletions cut 4 bases from V and 0 bases from J, with 10 bases between. The DNA of the CDR3 is TGTGCCAGCAGTGCGAGTAGCGGCTCCTACGAGCAGTACTTC. Its protein product is CASSASSGSYEQYF.

V gene TRBV2 combines with J gene TRBJ2-1; 10 bases match TRBD2. CDR1 and CDR2 from the germline V gene are SNHLY and FYNNEI. The length of the CDR3 is 15 residues. Unmatched junction bases numbered 4, after V lost 4 bases and J lost 4 bases. DNA of the CDR3: TGTGCCAGCAGTGCCAAGCGGGGGGGGTACAATGAGCAGTTCTTC. Translation: CASSAKRGGYNEQFF.

CDR3 sequence: CASSLRVPRGYTF. The CDR3 region has the DNA TGTGCCAGCAGTTTAAGAGTTCCGAGAGGCTACACCTTC. This chain uses TRBV28 with TRBJ1-2; D unresolved. Germline CDR1 MDHEN, CDR2 SYDVKM. Deletions cut 2 bases from V and 8 bases from J, with 12 bases between. The CDR3 has 13 residues.

As concerns this clone: This specimen includes other DNA sequences encoding the same CDR3. This chain joins TRBV19 and TRBJ2-1; 10 bases match TRBD2. Looked up from germline, CDR1 is LNHDA and CDR2 is SQIVND (reference sequence). This CDR3 contains 17 residues. The trim removed 0 bases at V and 4 bases at J, leaving 6 bases unmatched. In DNA form, the CDR3 reads TGTGCCAGTAGTATAGATCTGGCTAGCGGGAGTTACAATGAGCAGTTCTTC. Protein sequence: CASSIDLASGSYNEQFF. Variable domain in full (rest from reference TRBV19 and TRBJ2-1): DGGITQSPKYLFRKEGQNVTLSCEQNLNHDAMYWYRQDPGQGLRLIYYSQIVNDFQKGDIAEGYSVSREKKESFPLTVTSAQKNPTAFYLCASSIDLASGSYNEQFFGPGTRLTVL.

The chain joins TRBV7-8 to TRBJ2-3, with TRBD2 matching over 8 bases. In germline, CDR1 is SGHVS, CDR2 FQNEAQ. Trimming cost V 6 bases and J 4 bases; bases outside gene matches: 6. The CDR3 is 14 amino acids. The CDR3 nucleotides are TGTGCCAGCAGAGTCCTAGCGGGCGCAGATACGCAGTATTTT. Its protein is CASRVLAGADTQYF.

This sequence joins TRBV7-2 and TRBJ2-7, with TRBD2 matching over 8 bases. The CDR3 consists of 13 residues. V lost 6 bases and J lost 3; bases outside the gene matches: 4. The germline V gene encodes CDR1 SGHTA and CDR2 FQGNSA. For the CDR3, the DNA is TGTGCCAGCAGGCGGACTAGCCTCTACGAGCAGTACTTC. Amino acids: CASRRTSLYEQYF.